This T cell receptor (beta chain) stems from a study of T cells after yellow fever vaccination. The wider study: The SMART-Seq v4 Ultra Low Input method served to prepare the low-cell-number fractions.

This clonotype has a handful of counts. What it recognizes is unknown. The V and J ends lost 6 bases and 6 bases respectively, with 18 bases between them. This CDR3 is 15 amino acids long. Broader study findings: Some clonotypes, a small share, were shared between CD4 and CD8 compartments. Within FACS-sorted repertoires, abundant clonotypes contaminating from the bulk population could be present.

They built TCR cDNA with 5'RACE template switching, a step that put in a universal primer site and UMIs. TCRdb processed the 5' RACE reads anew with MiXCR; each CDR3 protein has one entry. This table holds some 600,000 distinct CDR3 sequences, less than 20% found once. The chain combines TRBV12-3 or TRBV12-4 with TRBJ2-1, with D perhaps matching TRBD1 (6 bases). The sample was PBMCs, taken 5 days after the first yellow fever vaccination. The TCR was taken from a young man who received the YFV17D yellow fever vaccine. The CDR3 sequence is CASSLGTLRGNEQFF. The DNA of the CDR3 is TGTGCCAGCAGCCTCGGGACACTTAGGGGCAATGAGCAGTTCTTC.